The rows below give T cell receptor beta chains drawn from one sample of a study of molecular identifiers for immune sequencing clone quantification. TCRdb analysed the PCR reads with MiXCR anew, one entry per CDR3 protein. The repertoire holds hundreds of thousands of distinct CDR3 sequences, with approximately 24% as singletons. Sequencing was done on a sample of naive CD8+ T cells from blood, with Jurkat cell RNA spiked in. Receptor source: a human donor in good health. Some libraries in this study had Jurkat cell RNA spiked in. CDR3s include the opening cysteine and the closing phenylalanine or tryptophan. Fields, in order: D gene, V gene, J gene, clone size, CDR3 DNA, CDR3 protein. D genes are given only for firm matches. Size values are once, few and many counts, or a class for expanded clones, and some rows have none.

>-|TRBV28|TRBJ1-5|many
TGTGCCAGCAGTTTCGGGGGGTTTAATCAGCCCCAGCATTTT
CASSFGGFNQPQHF
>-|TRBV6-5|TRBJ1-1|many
TGTGCCAGCACAGAGGGGCCGAACACTGAAGCTTTCTTT
CASTEGPNTEAFF
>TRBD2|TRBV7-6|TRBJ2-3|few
TGTGCCAGCAGCTTAGCGCCCCGGCTAGCGGGAGCCCCTACTAGCACAGATACGCAGTATTTT
CASSLAPRLAGAPTSTDTQYF
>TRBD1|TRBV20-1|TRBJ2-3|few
TGCAGTGCTAGAAATTACCGGGACAGGGCCTTAGATACGCAGTATTTT
CSARNYRDRALDTQYF
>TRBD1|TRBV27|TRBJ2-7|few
TGTGCCAGCCAGGAAGGACAGGGATCCTACGAGCAGTACTTC
CASQEGQGSYEQYF
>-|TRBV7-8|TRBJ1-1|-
TGTGCCAGCAGCTCACGGCAGGGGATCACTGAAGCTTTCTTT
CASSSRQGITEAFF
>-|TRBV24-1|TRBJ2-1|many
TGTGCCACCAGTGACTATGACCCCCCTTCCTACAATGAGCAGTTCTTC
CATSDYDPPSYNEQFF
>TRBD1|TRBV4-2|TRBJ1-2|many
TGTGCCAGCAGCCTAGGACAGGGGGCTGGTAGCTACACCTTC
CASSLGQGAGSYTF
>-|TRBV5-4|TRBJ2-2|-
TGTGCCAGCAGCTCGGGGACCGGGGGCCCCCGCGGCCCCGGGGAGCTGTTTTTT
CASSSGTGGPRGPGELFF
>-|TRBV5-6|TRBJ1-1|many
TGTGCCAGCAGCTCTTTTAACACTGAAGCTTTCTTT
CASSSFNTEAFF
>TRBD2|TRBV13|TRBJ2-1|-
TGTGCCAGCAGCGGGACTAGCGGGGGCCAAAATGAGCAGTTCTTC
CASSGTSGGQNEQFF
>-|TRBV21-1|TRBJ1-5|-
TGTGCCAGCAGAGAGGGGCCCAATCAGCCCCAGCATTTT
CASREGPNQPQHF
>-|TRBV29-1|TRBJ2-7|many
TGCAGCGCCCTAGAGGATAGTGACTACGAGCAGTACTTC
CSALEDSDYEQYF
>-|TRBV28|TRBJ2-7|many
TGTGCCAGCAGTCGCCTCTATGCCTACGAGCAGTACTTC
CASSRLYAYEQYF
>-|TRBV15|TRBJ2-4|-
TGTGCCACCAGCAGAGATAGGGCACTAGCCAAAAACATTCAGTACTTC
CATSRDRALAKNIQYF
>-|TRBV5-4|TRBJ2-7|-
TGTGCCAGCAGCCTACATACGGAGGGGTACGAGCAGTACTTC
CASSLHTEGYEQYF
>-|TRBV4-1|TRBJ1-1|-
TGCGCCAGCAGCCAAGATTGGGGGGGAGACACTGAAGCTTTCTTT
CASSQDWGGDTEAFF
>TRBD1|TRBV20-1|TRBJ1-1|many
TGCAGTGCTGGCCAGGGGGACACTGAAGCTTTCTTT
CSAGQGDTEAFF
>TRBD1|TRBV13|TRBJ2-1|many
TGTGCCAGCAGCCCCAGGGACAGCTCAGGCAATGAGCAGTTCTTC
CASSPRDSSGNEQFF
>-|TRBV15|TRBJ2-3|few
TGTGCCACCAGCAGAGGCCAGCGGATAGGATCAGATACGCAGTATTTT
CATSRGQRIGSDTQYF
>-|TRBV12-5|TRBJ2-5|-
TGTGCTAGTGGTTTGGCATTTGGAGAGACCCAGTACTTC
CASGLAFGETQYF
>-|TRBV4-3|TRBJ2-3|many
TGCGCCAGCAGCCAAAAAAATAGGGGGGCAGATACGCAGTATTTT
CASSQKNRGADTQYF
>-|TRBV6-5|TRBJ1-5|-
TGTGCCAGCAGTTACGGAGACAATCAGTCCCAGCATTTT
CASSYGDNQSQHF